Below are 12 T cell receptor beta chains sequenced from a single sample in a study of blood T cell repertoires in COVID-19. TCRdb keeps only in-frame clones here, not all; method: immunoSEQ multiplex PCR. There are almost 250,000 clones in the sample; roughly nine tenths occur only once, and about 1.7% lies in the top ten. The sequencing sample was made of peripheral blood. Receptor source: a woman in her sixties or seventies who had recovered from COVID-19.

The rearrangement uses TRBV15 and TRBJ1-5; 8 bases map to TRBD1. Unmatched junction bases numbered 3, after V lost 0 bases and J lost 5 bases. Germline CDR1 reads LNHNV; CDR2 reads YYDKDF (reference sequence). The CDR3 extends over 15 amino acids. Here the CDR3 DNA reads TGTGCCACCAGCAGAGAAGGCAGGGGGCATCAGCCCCAGCATTTT. Protein: CATSREGRGHQPQHF. The full variable domain, with the rest looked up from reference TRBV15 and TRBJ1-5, is DAMVIQNPRYQVTQFGKPVTLSCSQTLNHNVMYWYQQKSSQAPKLLFHYYDKDFNNEADTPDNFQSRRPNTSFCFLDIRSPGLGDTAMYLCATSREGRGHQPQHFGDGTRLSIL.

The genes are TRBV9 and TRBJ2-7; no reliable D call. Per germline, CDR1 SGDLS and CDR2 YYNGEE. Between the trimmed V and J ends, which lost 0 bases and 4 bases, there was a span of 11 bases. The CDR3 contains 14 residues. The CDR3 nucleotides read TGTGCCAGCAGCGTAGCCACGGAGCGATACGAGCAGTACTTC. It specifies CASSVATERYEQYF.

J is TRBJ2-3 and V is TRBV3-1 (or the pseudogene TRBV3-2), with 11 bases that match TRBD2. The CDR3 length is 15 residues. Germline CDR1 is LGHDT and CDR2 is YNNKEL (reference sequence). Losses at the gene ends were 3 bases for V and 4 bases for J; bases not matched to a gene: 3. The CDR3 reads CASSQGLAVPDTQYF. The CDR3 DNA reads TGTGCCAGCAGCCAGGGACTAGCGGTACCAGATACGCAGTATTTT.

The chain is built from TRBV19 and TRBJ2-3, with 9 bases identical to TRBD1. Germline V gives CDR1 LNHDA, CDR2 SQIVND (reference sequence). V trimming: 10 bases; J trimming: 4 bases; junction bases outside the gene matches: 6. CDR3 length: 13 residues. The CDR3 sequence: CATGQGAADTQYF. CDR3 sequence (DNA): TGTGCCACGGGACAGGGTGCCGCAGATACGCAGTATTTT.

The chain links TRBV5-1 to TRBJ1-4; D not resolved. This CDR3 is built from 12 residues. The V and J ends lost 2 bases and 4 bases respectively, with 3 bases between them. Germline lookup yields CDR1 SGHRS and CDR2 YFSETQ. CDR3 protein: CASSFNNEKLFF. In DNA, the CDR3 is TGCGCCAGCAGCTTCAATAATGAAAAACTGTTTTTT.

The chain links TRBV4-2 to TRBJ2-7; a weak D match, TRBD2 (7 bases). The V gene lost 0 bases and the J gene lost 3 bases, with 15 bases spanning the gap. The germline gives CDR1 LGHNA, CDR2 YNFKEQ. This CDR3 comprises 16 residues. CDR3 amino acids: CASSQDAGRGLYEQYF. In DNA form, the CDR3 reads TGTGCCAGCAGCCAAGATGCCGGGCGGGGGCTCTACGAGCAGTACTTC.

V and J are TRBV6-1 and TRBJ2-7; D unresolved. The V end lost 1 base, the J end lost 4 bases, and 17 bases lay between the germline ends. CDR1 and CDR2 (germline): MNHNS, SASEGT. The CDR3 is 16 amino acids. The CDR3 loop reads CASSEEQPPLPYEQYF. The CDR3 bases are TGTGCCAGCAGTGAAGAACAACCCCCCCTCCCTTACGAGCAGTACTTC.

The chain has TRBV7-2 and TRBJ1-6; TRBD1 aligns across 7 bases. Germline V gene sequence: CDR1 SGHTA, CDR2 FQGNSA. The CDR3 covers 16 residues. Trimming cost V 1 base and J 7 bases; bases outside gene matches: 7. The CDR3 DNA sequence: TGTGCCAGCAGCTTAGGACAGGGACGGGCGAATTCACCCCTCCACTTT. Translated: CASSLGQGRANSPLHF.

The chain links TRBV23-1 to TRBJ2-7; D perhaps matches TRBD1 (6 bases). TRBV23-1 is assigned to the ORF class and has an uncertain function. Trimming removed 8 bases from V and 5 bases from J, with 19 bases in between. This CDR3 contains 14 residues. DNA for the CDR3: TGCGCCAGCGCCCATCGGGCAGGGGACCACGAGCAGTACTTC. Protein: CASAHRAGDHEQYF.

This chain connects TRBV7-8 to TRBJ1-5; D remains ambiguous. V shed 4 bases and J shed 7 bases, with 20 bases lying between them. The CDR3 runs to 16 residues. CDR1 is SGHVS, CDR2 FQNEAQ, per germline. CDR3 sequence (DNA): TGTGCCAGCAGCTCGGCTCGGGGAGGGAACTACCAGCCCCAGCATTTT. Amino acid sequence: CASSSARGGNYQPQHF.

This chain uses TRBV7-3 with TRBJ1-2; D may be TRBD1 (5 bases). This CDR3 spans 13 amino acids. Germline V gene data show CDR1 as SGHTA and CDR2 as FQGTGA. The V end lost 2 bases, the J end lost 7 bases, and 11 bases lay between the germline ends. The CDR3 nucleotides are TGTGCCAGCAGCTTACGGGGGTTCGTTGGCTACACCTTC. Encoded protein: CASSLRGFVGYTF.

The chain is built from TRBV27 and TRBJ2-3; 7 nucleotides agree with TRBD2. This CDR3 has 15 amino acids. Trimming took 6 bases from V and 6 from J; bases not matched to a gene: 12. Germline-derived CDR1 and CDR2 are MNHEY and SMNVEV (reference sequence). CDR3 DNA sequence: TGTGCCAGCAGCCCTCGGGGAGGGGCATGGGATACGCAGTATTTT. Its protein product is CASSPRGGAWDTQYF.